The clone carrying this T cell receptor beta chain is medium-sized within its sample. Its target is not known. Antigen-specific CD4+ T cell clonotypes were called by their expansion after viral peptide-pool culture in ViraFEST. Scientists isolated CD4+ T cells after a roughly 10-day culture period ended. None of the vaccinated had previously contracted SARS-CoV-2, and their nucleocapsid antibodies tested negative. Half the medium was swapped for IL-2 medium on days 3 and 7. Only in-frame clones appear in the TCRdb table, and some are missing; sequencing was by immunoSEQ multiplex PCR. The sample yields roughly 60,000 clones, around 68% seen once. The sample comes from a study of vaccination effects on CD4 cells after COVID-19. On the study more broadly: Vaccine administered to participants consisted of two doses of either BNT162b2 or mRNA-1273.

Trimming left V 11 bases short and J 2 bases short, with 12 bases between. CDR1 is SEHNR and CDR2 is FQNEAQ in the germline V gene (reference sequence). The CDR3 totals 12 residues. The sample here was CD4+ T cells from PBMCs cultured with SARS-CoV-2 spike peptides, taken before COVID-19 vaccination. The V call is TRBV7-9, the J call TRBJ2-5; D is uncertain. This sequence originates from a human donor who received a COVID-19 vaccine. Written as DNA, the CDR3 is TGTGCCGGCACCCCCTTTCAAGAGACCCAGTACTTC. Amino acids: CAGTPFQETQYF.